The following is a T cell receptor beta chain sequence with its context. What it binds is not known. The entry originates in a study of OX40 agonist ivuxolimab in advanced cancers. About the study: Cancers in dose escalation were hepatocellular, melanoma, renal cell and head and neck. One patient with hepatocellular carcinoma and two with cutaneous melanoma, three in all, had partial responses.

The V end was cut by 5 bases, the J end by 3 bases, with 5 bases between. Germline V CDR1 and CDR2: MDHEN, SYDVKM. The CDR3 is 11 residues long. The data were produced by immunoSEQ multiplex PCR, yet TCRdb's version contains in-frame clones alone and is incomplete. The top ten clones hold approximately 26% of a sample with around 30,000 clones, approximately 89% of them seen once. General study results and limits: At 0.1 to 3.0 mg/kg and by week 6, CD4+ and CD8+ T cells in the blood had expanded clonally. The authors did not determine the antigen specificity of the expanded peripheral T cells.

The rearrangement uses TRBV28 and TRBJ2-7, with no clear D. Sequences were derived from CD4+ or CD8+ T cells sorted from blood, sampled in a trial of the OX40 agonist ivuxolimab. This TCR was sampled from an adult with an advanced solid tumor such as melanoma, head and neck, liver or kidney cancer. CDR3 region: CASSGIYEQYF. CDR3 DNA sequence: TGTGCCAGCAGTGGAATCTACGAGCAGTACTTC.